This TCR beta chain was observed in a study of human T cells and chemical hapten exposure. TCRdb passed the RACE reads through MiXCR, listing each CDR3 protein once. The table records about 90,000 distinct CDR3 sequences, 11% of them present only once. CDR3 length: 13 residues. Per germline, CDR1 GTSNPN and CDR2 SVGIG (reference sequence). Deletions cut 0 bases from V and 4 bases from J, with 7 bases between. The table lists this clonotype with a few counts. Time point meaning: patch test 3, about 24 weeks after DPC sensitization. Treatment specified: therapeutic diphenylcyclopropenone sensitization with weekly scalp DPC.

The rearrangement links TRBV30 to TRBJ1-5; D uncertain. This specimen consisted of whole blood, obtained in connection with sensitization to the hapten diphenylcyclopropenone (DPC). The receptor comes from a woman aged 25 to 45 with alopecia areata. Some clones in this sample may be carry-over from other donors' samples. The DNA for the CDR3 is TGTGCCTGGAGTGTCTCTGATAATCAGCCCCAGCATTTT. Translation: CAWSVSDNQPQHF.